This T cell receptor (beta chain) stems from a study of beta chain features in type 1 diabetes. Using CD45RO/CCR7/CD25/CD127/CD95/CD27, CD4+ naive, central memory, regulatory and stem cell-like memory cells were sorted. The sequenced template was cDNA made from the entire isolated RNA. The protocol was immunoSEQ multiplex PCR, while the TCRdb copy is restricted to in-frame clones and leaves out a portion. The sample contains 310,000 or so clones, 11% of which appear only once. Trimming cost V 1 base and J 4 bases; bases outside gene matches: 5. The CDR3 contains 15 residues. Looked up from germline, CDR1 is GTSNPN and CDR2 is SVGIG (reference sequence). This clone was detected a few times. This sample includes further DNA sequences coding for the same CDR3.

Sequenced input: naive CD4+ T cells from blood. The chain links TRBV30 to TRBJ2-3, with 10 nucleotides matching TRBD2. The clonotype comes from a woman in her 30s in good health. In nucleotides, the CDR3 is TGTGCCTGGAGTGCAGGTCTAGCGGGAGCAGATACGCAGTATTTT. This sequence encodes CAWSAGLAGADTQYF.